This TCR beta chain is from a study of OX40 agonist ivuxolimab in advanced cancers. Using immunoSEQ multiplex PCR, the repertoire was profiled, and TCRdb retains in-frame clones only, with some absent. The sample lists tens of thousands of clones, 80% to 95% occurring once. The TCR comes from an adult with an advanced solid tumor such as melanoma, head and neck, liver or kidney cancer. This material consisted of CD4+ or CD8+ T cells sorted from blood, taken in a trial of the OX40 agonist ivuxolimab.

This chain's CDR3 is CAWSPAGGNQPQHF. CDR3 sequence (DNA): TGTGCCTGGAGCCCGGCTGGGGGCAATCAGCCCCAGCATTTT. This sequence joins TRBV30 and TRBJ1-5, with D hard to call. CDR3 length: 14 residues. The germline gives CDR1 GTSNPN, CDR2 SVGIG (reference sequence). The germline V and J ends were trimmed by 3 bases and 2 bases, with 11 bases remaining between them. Filled out from reference TRBV30 and TRBJ1-5, the complete variable domain reads SQTIHQWPATLVQPVGSPLSLECTVEGTSNPNLYWYRQAAGRGLQLLFYSVGIGQISSEVPQNLSASRPQDRQFILSSKKLLLSDSGFYLCAWSPAGGNQPQHFGDGTRLSIL.